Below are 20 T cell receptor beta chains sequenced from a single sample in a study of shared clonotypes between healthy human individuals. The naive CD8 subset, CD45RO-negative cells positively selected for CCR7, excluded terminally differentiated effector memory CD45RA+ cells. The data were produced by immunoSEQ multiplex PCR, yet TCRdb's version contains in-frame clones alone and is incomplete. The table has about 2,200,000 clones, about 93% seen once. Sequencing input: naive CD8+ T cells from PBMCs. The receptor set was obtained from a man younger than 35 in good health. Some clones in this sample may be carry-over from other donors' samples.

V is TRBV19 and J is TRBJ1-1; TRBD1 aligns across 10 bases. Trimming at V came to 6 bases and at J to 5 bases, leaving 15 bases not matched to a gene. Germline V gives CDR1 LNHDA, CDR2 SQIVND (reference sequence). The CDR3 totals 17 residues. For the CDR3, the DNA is TGTGCCAGTAGATCACAACCGGGACAGGGGAGAGGAACTGAAGCTTTCTTT. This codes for CASRSQPGQGRGTEAFF.

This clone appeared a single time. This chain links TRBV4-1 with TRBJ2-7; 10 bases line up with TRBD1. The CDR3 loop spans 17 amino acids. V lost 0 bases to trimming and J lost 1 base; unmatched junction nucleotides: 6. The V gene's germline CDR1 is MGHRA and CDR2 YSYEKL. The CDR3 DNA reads TGCGCCAGCAGCCAAGACCCGGGACAGGGGATTTCCTACGAGCAGTACTTC. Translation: CASSQDPGQGISYEQYF.

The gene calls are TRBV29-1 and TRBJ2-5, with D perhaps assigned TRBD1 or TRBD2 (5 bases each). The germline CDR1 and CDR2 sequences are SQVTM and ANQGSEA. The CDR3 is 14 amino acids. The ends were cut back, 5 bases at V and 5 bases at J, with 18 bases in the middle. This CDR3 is CSVIRAVRVETQYF. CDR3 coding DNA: TGCAGCGTTATCAGGGCAGTGAGGGTGGAGACCCAGTACTTC.

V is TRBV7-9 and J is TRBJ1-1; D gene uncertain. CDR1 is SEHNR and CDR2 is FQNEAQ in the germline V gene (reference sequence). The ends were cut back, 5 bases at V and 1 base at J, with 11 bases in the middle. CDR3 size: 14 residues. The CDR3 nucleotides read TGTGCCAGCAGCCGCGAGGTCCCGAACACTGAAGCTTTCTTT. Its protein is CASSREVPNTEAFF. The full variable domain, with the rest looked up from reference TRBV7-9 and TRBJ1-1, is DTGVSQNPRHKITKRGQNVTFRCDPISEHNRLYWYRQTLGQGPEFLTYFQNEAQLEKSRLLSDRFSAERPKGSFSTLEIQRTEQGDSAMYLCASSREVPNTEAFFGQGTRLTVV.

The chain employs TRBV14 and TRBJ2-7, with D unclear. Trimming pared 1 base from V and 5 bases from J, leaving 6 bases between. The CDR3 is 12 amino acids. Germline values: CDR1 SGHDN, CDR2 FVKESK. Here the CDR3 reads CASSQVRHEQYF. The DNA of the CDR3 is TGTGCCAGCAGCCAAGTGAGACACGAGCAGTACTTC. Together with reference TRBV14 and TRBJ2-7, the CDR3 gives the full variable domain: EAGVTQFPSHSVIEKGQTVTLRCDPISGHDNLYWYRRVMGKEIKFLLHFVKESKQDESGMPNNRFLAERTGGTYSTLKVQPAELEDSGVYFCASSQVRHEQYFGPGTRLTVT.

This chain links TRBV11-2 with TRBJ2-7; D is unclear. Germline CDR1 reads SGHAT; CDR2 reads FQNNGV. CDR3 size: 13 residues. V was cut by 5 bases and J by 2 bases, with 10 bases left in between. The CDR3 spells CASSHSPPYEQYF. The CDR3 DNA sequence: TGTGCCAGCAGCCATAGCCCCCCCTACGAGCAGTACTTC.

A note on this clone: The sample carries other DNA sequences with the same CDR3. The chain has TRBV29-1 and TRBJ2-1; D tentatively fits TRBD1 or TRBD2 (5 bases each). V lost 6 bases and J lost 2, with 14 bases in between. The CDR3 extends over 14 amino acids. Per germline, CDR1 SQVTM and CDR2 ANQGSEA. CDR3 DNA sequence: TGCAGCGTGGATCCCGGGACCGCCTACAATGAGCAGTTCTTC. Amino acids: CSVDPGTAYNEQFF.

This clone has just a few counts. Written as DNA, the CDR3 is TGCAGCGTTGCGGGGCGCCGTATGAACACTGAAGCTTTCTTT. Protein: CSVAGRRMNTEAFF. The rearrangement uses TRBV29-1 and TRBJ1-1, with a weak D call TRBD1 (5 bases). Germline CDR1 reads SQVTM; CDR2 reads ANQGSEA. V lost 4 bases and J 0 bases, leaving 12 bases between the germline ends. This CDR3 has 14 amino acids.

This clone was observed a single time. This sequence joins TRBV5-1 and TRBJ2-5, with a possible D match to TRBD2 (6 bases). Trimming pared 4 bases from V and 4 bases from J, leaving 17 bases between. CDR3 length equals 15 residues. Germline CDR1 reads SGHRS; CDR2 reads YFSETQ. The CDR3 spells CASSISGGLSETQYF. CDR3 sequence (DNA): TGCGCCAGCAGCATTAGCGGAGGATTGTCAGAGACCCAGTACTTC. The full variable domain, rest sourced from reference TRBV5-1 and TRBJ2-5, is KAGVTQTPRYLIKTRGQQVTLSCSPISGHRSVSWYQQTPGQGLQFLFEYFSETQRNKGNFPGRFSGRQFSNSRSEMNVSTLELGDSALYLCASSISGGLSETQYFGPGTRLLVL.

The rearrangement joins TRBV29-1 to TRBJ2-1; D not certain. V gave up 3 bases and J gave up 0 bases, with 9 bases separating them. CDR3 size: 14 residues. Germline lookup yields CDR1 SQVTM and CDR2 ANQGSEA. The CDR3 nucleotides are TGCAGCGTTGATCAGGCGAGCTCCTACAATGAGCAGTTCTTC. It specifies CSVDQASSYNEQFF.

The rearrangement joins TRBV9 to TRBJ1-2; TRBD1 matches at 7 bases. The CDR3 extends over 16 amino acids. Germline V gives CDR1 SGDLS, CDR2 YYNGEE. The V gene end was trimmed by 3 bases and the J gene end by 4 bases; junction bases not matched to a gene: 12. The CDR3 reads CASSGYRGDTLYGYTF. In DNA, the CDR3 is TGTGCCAGCAGCGGATACAGGGGCGATACCCTCTATGGCTACACCTTC.

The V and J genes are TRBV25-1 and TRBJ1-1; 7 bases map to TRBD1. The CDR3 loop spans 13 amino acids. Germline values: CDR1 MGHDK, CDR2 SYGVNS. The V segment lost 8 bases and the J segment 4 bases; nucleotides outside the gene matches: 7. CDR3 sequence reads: CASGYRGATEAFF. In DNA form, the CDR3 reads TGTGCCAGCGGTTACAGGGGCGCCACTGAAGCTTTCTTT.

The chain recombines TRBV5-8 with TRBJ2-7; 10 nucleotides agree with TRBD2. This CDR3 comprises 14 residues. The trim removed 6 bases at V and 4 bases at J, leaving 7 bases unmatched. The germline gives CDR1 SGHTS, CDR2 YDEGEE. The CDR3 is CASTMGLAPYEQYF. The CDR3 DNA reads TGTGCCAGCACCATGGGACTAGCGCCTTACGAGCAGTACTTC.

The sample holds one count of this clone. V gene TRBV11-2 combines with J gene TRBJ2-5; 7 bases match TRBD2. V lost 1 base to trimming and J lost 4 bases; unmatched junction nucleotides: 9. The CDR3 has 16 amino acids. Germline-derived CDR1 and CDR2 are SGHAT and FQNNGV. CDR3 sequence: CASSLGLAKFGETQYF. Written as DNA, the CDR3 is TGTGCCAGCAGCTTAGGACTAGCAAAGTTCGGAGAGACCCAGTACTTC.

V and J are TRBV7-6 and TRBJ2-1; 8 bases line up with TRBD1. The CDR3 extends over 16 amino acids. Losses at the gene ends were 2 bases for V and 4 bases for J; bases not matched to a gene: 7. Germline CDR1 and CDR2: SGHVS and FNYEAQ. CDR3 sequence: CASSLQTGEYYNEQFF. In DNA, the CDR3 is TGTGCCAGCAGCTTACAGACAGGGGAATATTACAATGAGCAGTTCTTC.

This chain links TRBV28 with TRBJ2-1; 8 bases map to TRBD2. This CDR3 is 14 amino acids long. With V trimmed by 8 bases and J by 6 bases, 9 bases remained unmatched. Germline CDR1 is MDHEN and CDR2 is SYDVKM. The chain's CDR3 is CASGIAGSLNEQFF. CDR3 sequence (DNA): TGTGCCAGCGGGATAGCGGGGAGCCTCAATGAGCAGTTCTTC.

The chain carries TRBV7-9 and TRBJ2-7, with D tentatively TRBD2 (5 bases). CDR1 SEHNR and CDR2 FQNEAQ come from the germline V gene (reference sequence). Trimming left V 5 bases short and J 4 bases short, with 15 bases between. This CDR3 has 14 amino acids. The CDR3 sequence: CASSRAETEYEQYF. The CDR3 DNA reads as TGTGCCAGCAGCCGAGCGGAGACGGAGTACGAGCAGTACTTC.

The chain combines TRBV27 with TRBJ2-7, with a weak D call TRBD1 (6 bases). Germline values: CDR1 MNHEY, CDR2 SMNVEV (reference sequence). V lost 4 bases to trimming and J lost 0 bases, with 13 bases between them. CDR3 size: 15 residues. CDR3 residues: CASSSKDSYSYEQYF. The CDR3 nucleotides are TGTGCCAGCAGTTCAAAGGACAGCTACTCCTACGAGCAGTACTTC.

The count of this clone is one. The CDR3 bases are TGTGCCAGCAGCCTCGGACTTGGACTGGAGCTGTTTTTT. Amino acid sequence: CASSLGLGLELFF. V usage is TRBV13 and J usage is TRBJ2-2; D perhaps matches TRBD2 (5 bases). V was clipped by 5 bases and J by 10 bases, with 14 bases between them. The germline V gene encodes CDR1 PRHDT and CDR2 FYEKMQ (reference sequence). This CDR3 region has 13 residues.

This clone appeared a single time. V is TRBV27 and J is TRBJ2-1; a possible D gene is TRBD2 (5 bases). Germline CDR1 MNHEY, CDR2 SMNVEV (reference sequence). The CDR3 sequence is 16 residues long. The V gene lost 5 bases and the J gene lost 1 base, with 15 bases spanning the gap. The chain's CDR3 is CASSLTDGLSYNEQFF. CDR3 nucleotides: TGTGCCAGCAGTCTGACGGACGGACTTTCCTACAATGAGCAGTTCTTC.